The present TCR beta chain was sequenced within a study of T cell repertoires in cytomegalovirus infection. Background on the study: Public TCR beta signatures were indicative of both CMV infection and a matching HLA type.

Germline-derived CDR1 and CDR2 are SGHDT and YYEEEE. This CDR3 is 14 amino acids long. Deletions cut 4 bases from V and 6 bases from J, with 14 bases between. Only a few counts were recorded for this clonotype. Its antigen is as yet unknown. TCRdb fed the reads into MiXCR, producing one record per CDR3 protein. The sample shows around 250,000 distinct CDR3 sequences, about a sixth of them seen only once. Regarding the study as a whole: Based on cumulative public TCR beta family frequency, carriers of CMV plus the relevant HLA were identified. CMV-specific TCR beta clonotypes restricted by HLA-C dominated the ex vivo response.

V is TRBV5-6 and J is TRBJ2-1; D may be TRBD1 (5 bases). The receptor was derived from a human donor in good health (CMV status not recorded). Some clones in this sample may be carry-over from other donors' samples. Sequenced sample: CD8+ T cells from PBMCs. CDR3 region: CASSAYLQANEQFF. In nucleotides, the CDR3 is TGTGCCAGCAGCGCATACTTACAGGCCAATGAGCAGTTCTTC.